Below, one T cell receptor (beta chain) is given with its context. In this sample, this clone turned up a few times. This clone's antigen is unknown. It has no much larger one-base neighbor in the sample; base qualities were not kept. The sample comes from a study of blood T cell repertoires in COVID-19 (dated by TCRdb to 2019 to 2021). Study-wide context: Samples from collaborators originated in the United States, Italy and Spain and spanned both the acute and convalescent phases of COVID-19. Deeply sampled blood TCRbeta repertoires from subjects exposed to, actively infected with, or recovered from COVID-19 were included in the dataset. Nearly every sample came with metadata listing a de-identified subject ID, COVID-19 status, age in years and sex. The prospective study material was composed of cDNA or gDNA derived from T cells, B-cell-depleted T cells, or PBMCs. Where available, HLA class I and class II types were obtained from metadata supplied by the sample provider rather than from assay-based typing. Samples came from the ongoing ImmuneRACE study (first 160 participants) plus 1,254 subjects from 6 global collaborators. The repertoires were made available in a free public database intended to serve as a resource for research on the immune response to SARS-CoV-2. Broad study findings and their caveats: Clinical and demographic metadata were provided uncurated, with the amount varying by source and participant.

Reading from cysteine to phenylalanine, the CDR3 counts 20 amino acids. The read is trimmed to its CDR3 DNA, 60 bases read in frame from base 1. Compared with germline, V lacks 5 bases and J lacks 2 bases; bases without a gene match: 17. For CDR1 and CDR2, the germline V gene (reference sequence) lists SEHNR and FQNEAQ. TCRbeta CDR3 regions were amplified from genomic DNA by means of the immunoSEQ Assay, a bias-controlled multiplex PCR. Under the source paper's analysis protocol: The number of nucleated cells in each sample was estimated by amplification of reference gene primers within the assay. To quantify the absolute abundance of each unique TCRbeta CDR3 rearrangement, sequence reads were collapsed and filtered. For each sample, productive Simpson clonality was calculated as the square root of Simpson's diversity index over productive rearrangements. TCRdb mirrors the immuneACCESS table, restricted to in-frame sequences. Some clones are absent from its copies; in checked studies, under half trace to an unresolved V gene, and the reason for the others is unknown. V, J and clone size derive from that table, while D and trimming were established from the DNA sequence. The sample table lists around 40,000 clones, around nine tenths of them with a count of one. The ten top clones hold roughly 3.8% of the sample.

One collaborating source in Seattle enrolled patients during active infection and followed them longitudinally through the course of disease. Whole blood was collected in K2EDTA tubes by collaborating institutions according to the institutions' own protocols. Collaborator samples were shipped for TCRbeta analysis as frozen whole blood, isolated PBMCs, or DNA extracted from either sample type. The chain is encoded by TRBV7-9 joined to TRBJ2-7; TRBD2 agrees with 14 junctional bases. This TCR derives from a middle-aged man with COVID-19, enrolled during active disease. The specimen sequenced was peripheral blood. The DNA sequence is TGTGCCAGCAGCACTTCGCGGGTCGGGGGACTAGCGGGAGTGGCCTACGAGCAGTACTTC. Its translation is CASSTSRVGGLAGVAYEQYF.